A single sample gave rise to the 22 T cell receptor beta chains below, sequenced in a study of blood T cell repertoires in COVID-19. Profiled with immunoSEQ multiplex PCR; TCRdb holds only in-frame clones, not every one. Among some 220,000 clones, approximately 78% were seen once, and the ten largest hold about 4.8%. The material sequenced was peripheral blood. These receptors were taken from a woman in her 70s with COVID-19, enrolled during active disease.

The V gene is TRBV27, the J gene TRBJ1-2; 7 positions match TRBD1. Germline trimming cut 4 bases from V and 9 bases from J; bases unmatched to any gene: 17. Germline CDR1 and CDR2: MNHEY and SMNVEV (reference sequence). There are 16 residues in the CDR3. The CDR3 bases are TGTGCCAGCAGTTCGCAACGGGACAGTTATTCATGGAGCTACACCTTC. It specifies CASSSQRDSYSWSYTF.

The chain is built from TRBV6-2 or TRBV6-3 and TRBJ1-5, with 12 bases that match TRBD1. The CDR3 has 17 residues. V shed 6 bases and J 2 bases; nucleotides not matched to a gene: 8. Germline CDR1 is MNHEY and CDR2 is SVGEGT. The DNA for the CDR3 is TGTGCCAGCAGCCCCGGGACAGGGGGCGCAGGCAATCAGCCCCAGCATTTT. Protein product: CASSPGTGGAGNQPQHF.

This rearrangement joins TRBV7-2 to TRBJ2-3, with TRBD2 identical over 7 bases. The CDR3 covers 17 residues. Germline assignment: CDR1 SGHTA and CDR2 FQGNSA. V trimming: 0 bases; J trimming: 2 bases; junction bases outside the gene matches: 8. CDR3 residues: CASSLALRGRFTDTQYF. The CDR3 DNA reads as TGTGCCAGCAGCTTAGCGCTTCGCGGGAGATTCACAGATACGCAGTATTTT. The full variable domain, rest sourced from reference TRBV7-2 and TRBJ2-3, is GAGVSQSPSNKVTEKGKDVELRCDPISGHTALYWYRQSLGQGLEFLIYFQGNSAPDKSGLPSDRFSAERTGGSVSTLTIQRTQQEDSAVYLCASSLALRGRFTDTQYFGPGTRLTVL.

CDR3 amino acids: CASGAYGTSNNEQFF. DNA of the CDR3: TGTGCCAGCGGGGCCTACGGGACTTCTAACAATGAGCAGTTCTTC. The V gene is TRBV3-1 (or the pseudogene TRBV3-2), the J gene TRBJ2-1, with a possible D match to TRBD2 (6 bases). The CDR3 runs 15 residues. V lost 8 bases, J lost 5 bases, and 19 bases lay in between. CDR1 is LGHDT and CDR2 is YNNKEL in the germline V gene (reference sequence).

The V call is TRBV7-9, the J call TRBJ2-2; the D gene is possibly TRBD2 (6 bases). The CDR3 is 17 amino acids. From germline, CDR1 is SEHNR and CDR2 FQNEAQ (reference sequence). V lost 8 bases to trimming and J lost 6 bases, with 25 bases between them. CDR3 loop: CASPSESGRRIPGELFF. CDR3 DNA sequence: TGTGCCAGCCCCAGTGAGAGTGGGAGGCGAATCCCCGGGGAGCTGTTTTTT.

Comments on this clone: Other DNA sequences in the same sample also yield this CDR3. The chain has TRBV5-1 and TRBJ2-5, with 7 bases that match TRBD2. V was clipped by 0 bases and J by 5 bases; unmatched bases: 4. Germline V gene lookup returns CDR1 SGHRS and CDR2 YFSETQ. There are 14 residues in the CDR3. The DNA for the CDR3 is TGCGCCAGCAGCTTGGGACTAGCTGACGAGACCCAGTACTTC. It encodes CASSLGLADETQYF. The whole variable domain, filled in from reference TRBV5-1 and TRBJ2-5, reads KAGVTQTPRYLIKTRGQQVTLSCSPISGHRSVSWYQQTPGQGLQFLFEYFSETQRNKGNFPGRFSGRQFSNSRSEMNVSTLELGDSALYLCASSLGLADETQYFGPGTRLLVL.

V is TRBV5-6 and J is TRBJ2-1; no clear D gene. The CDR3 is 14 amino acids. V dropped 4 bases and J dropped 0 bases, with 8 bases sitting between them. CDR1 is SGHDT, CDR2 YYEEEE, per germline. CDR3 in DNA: TGTGCCAGCAGCGACAAGACCTCCTACAATGAGCAGTTCTTC. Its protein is CASSDKTSYNEQFF.

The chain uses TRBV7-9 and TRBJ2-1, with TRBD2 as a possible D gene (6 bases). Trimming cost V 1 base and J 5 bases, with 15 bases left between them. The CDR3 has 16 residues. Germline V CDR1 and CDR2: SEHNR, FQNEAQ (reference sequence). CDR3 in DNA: TGTGCCAGCAGCTTAGTAGCGGTACTAAACCACAATGAGCAGTTCTTC. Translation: CASSLVAVLNHNEQFF.

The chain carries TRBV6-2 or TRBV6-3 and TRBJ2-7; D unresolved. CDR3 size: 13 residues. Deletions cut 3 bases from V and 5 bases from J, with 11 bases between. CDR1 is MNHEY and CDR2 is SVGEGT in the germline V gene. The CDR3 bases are TGTGCCAGCAGTTATGACGGCCTAGACGAGCAGTACTTC. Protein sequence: CASSYDGLDEQYF.

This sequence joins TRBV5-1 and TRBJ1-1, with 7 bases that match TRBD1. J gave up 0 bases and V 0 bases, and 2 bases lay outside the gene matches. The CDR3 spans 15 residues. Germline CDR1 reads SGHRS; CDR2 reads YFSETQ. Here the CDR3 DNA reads TGCGCCAGCAGCTTGGTACAGGGGCTGAACACTGAAGCTTTCTTT. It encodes CASSLVQGLNTEAFF.

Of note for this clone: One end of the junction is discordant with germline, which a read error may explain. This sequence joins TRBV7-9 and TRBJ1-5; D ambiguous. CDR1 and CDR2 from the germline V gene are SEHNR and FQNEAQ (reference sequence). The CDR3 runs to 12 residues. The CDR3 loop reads CASSSLLEPLHF. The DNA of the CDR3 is TGTGCCAGCAGTTCCCTTTTGGAGCCCCTGCATTTT.

The CDR3 nucleotides read TGTGCCAGCAGCAGCCCGGGACAGGGGAGGTACAATGAGCAGTTCTTC. This encodes CASSSPGQGRYNEQFF. This chain connects TRBV11-3 to TRBJ2-1; 10 bases align to TRBD1. V was clipped by 5 bases and J by 4 bases; unmatched bases: 8. The CDR3 has 16 amino acids. The V gene's germline CDR1 is SGHNT and CDR2 YENEEA. Full variable domain (outside the CDR3, taken from reference TRBV11-3 and TRBJ2-1): EAGVVQSPRYKIIEKKQPVAFWCNPISGHNTLYWYLQNLGQGPELLIRYENEEAVDDSQLPKDRFSAERLKGVDSTLKIQPAELGDSAVYLCASSSPGQGRYNEQFFGPGTRLTVL.

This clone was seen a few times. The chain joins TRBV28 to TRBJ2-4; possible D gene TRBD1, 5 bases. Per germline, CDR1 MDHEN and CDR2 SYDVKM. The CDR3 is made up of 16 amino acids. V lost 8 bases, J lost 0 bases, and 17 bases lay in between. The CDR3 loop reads CASGPKGLLAKNIQYF. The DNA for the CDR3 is TGTGCCAGCGGTCCGAAGGGGTTGCTAGCCAAAAACATTCAGTACTTC.

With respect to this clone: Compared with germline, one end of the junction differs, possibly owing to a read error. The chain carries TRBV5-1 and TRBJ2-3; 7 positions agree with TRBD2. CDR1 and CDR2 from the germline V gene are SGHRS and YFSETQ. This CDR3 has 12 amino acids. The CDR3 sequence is CASGPRGDTPYF. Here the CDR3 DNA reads TGCGCCAGCGGTCCCCGGGGGGATACGCCGTATTTT.

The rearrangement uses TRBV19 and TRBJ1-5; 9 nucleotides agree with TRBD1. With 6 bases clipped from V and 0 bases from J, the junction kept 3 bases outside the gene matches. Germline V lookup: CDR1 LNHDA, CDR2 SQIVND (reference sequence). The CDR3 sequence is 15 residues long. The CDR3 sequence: CASRIQGASNQPQHF. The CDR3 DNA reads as TGTGCCAGTAGGATACAGGGGGCTAGCAATCAGCCCCAGCATTTT.

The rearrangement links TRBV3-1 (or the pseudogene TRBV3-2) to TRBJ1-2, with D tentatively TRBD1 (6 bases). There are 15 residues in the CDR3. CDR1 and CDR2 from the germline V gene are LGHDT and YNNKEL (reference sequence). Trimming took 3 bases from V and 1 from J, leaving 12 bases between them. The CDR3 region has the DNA TGTGCCAGCAGCCACCGGGGGGCCATTAACTATGGCTACACCTTC. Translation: CASSHRGAINYGYTF.

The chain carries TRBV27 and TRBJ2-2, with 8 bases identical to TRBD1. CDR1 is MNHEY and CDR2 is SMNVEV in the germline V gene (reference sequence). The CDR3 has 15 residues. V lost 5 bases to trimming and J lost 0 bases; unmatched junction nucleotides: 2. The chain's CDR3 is CASSPDRANTGELFF. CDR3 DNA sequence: TGTGCCAGCAGTCCGGACAGGGCGAACACCGGGGAGCTGTTTTTT.

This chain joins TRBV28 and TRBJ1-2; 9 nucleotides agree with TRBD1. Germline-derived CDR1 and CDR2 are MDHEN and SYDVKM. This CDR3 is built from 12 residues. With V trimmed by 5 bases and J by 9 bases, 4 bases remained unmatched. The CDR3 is CASSPGTGRYTF. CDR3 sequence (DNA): TGTGCCAGCAGTCCAGGGACAGGGCGCTACACCTTC.

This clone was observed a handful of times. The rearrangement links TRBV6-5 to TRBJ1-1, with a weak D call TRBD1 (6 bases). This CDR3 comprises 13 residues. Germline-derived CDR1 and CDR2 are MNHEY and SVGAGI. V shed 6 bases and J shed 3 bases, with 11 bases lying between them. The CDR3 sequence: CASRGTGYTEAFF. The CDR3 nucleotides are TGTGCCAGCAGGGGTACAGGGTACACTGAAGCTTTCTTT.

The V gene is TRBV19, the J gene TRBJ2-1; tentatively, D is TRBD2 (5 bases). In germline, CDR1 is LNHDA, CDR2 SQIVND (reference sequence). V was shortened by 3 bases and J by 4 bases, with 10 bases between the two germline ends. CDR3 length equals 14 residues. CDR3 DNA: TGTGCCAGTAGTATGATATTAGCGTACAATGAGCAGTTCTTC. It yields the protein CASSMILAYNEQFF.

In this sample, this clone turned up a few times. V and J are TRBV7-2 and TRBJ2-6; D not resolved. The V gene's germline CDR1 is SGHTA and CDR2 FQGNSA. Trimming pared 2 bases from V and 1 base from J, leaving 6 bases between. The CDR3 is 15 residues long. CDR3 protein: CASSLSFSGANVLTF. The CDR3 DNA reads TGTGCCAGCAGCTTATCGTTTTCTGGGGCCAACGTCCTGACTTTC.

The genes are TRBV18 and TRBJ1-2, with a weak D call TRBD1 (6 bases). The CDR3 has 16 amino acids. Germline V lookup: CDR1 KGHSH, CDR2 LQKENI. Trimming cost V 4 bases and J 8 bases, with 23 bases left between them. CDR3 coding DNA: TGTGCCAGCTCACAATCCCAGGCAGGGGCCCACTGGGGCTACACCTTC. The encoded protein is CASSQSQAGAHWGYTF.